Listed below are T cell receptor beta chains from one sample, sequenced in a study of blood T cell repertoires in COVID-19. Profiling relied on immunoSEQ multiplex PCR, and the TCRdb table lists in-frame clones only, not all of them. This sample has 150,000 to 200,000 clones, with around 73% found just once. Source material: PBMCs or T cells enriched from blood (not recorded which). These receptors originate from a woman aged 50 to 60 who had recovered from COVID-19. CDR3s include the opening cysteine and the closing phenylalanine or tryptophan. D genes are given only for firm matches. Clone size is not always given. Where it is, it says once, few, many or a class for expanded clones.

d_gene	j_gene	v_gene	abundance	CDR3nt	CDR3aa
.	TRBJ2-7	TRBV14	.	TGTGCCAGCAGCCCGCGGGGCAGGTCCTACGAGCAGTACTTC	CASSPRGRSYEQYF
.	TRBJ1-5	TRBV27	few	TGTGCCAGCAGCTCTGGTAGGGCCGGGGGGTATAGCAATCAGCCCCAGCATTTT	CASSSGRAGGYSNQPQHF
TRBD2	TRBJ2-1	TRBV25-1	.	TGTGCCAGCAGTGAATACTGGGGGGGATGGCCTGGGCAGTTCTTC	CASSEYWGGWPGQFF
.	TRBJ2-7	TRBV24-1	few	TGTGCCACCAGTGATTGGGGGACGGAGGGCGAGCAGTACTTC	CATSDWGTEGEQYF
.	TRBJ2-1	TRBV28	once	TGTGCCAGCAGTTCCCCCGGCGGTAGCTTTAGCAATGAGCAGTTCTTC	CASSSPGGSFSNEQFF
.	TRBJ1-4	TRBV2	.	TGTGCCAGCAAGGGGGACACCTATGTGGTTAATGAAAAACTGTTTTTT	CASKGDTYVVNEKLFF
.	TRBJ2-4	TRBV12-3/TRBV12-4	.	TGTGCCAGCAGCCCGGGTAAAAACATTCAGTACTTC	CASSPGKNIQYF
.	TRBJ2-3	TRBV9	.	TGTGCCAGCAGCGTTGGACTTGTGAGGAGCGGAACTTATACGCAGTATTTT	CASSVGLVRSGTYTQYF
TRBD1	TRBJ1-4	TRBV18	.	TGTGCCAGCTCACCCGAACAGGGGGCGGGTGAAAAACTGTTTTTT	CASSPEQGAGEKLFF
.	TRBJ2-6	TRBV11-1	.	TGTGCCAGCAGCCCAGGCTCTGGGGCCAACGTCCTGACTTTC	CASSPGSGANVLTF
.	TRBJ2-7	TRBV5-1	.	TGCGCCAGCAGCTTGGTTGGAGGGTACACCTACGAGCAGTACTTC	CASSLVGGYTYEQYF
TRBD1	TRBJ2-7	TRBV6-2/TRBV6-3	.	TGTGCCAGCAGTCCAGCGCCCCCGGGACAGGGTACTTACGAGCAGTACTTC	CASSPAPPGQGTYEQYF
TRBD1	TRBJ1-2	TRBV14	.	TGTGCCAGCAGCGGACAGGGGGCCGGGTATGGCTACACCTTC	CASSGQGAGYGYTF
.	TRBJ2-2	TRBV28	.	TGTGCCAGCAGTTTATCACCTGGTCAGGCCGGCGGGGAGCTGTTTTTT	CASSLSPGQAGGELFF
.	TRBJ1-1	TRBV6-4	.	TGTGCCAGCAGTGTAGATACTAACACTGAAGCTTTCTTT	CASSVDTNTEAFF
TRBD1	TRBJ1-4	TRBV6-5	.	TGTGCCAGCAGTTCGCCGGGACAGCGACGGGAAAAACTGTTTTTT	CASSSPGQRREKLFF
.	TRBJ1-3	TRBV5-1	.	TGCGCCAGCAGCTTGCAGGGGACCGGAAACACCATATATTTT	CASSLQGTGNTIYF
.	TRBJ2-7	TRBV27	few	TGTGCCAGCAGAGGGGCCGGACCCTACGAGCAGTACTTC	CASRGAGPYEQYF
TRBD2	TRBJ2-3	TRBV3-1/TRBV3-2	.	TGTGCCAGCACCCGGACTAGCGGGAGGCCGGGAGATACGCAGTATTTT	CASTRTSGRPGDTQYF
.	TRBJ1-2	TRBV29-1	.	TGCAGCGTTGGAGACAGGTCCAGCTATGGCTACACCTTC	CSVGDRSSYGYTF
TRBD2	TRBJ2-7	TRBV7-9	.	TGTGCCAGCAGCTCCGTGCTAGCGGGAGGGAGTGGGTCCTACGAGCAGTACTTC	CASSSVLAGGSGSYEQYF
TRBD1	TRBJ1-2	TRBV28	few	TGTGCCAGCAGTACCCCCGGGACAGGGTATGGCTACACCTTC	CASSTPGTGYGYTF
.	TRBJ2-3	TRBV5-1	.	TGCGCCAGCAGCTACGCAGGGACAGATACGCAGTATTTT	CASSYAGTDTQYF
.	TRBJ1-2	TRBV3-1/TRBV3-2	.	TGTGCCAGCAGCCAAGTGGCAGGGCTTGGCTACACCTTC	CASSQVAGLGYTF
.	TRBJ1-1	TRBV6-1	.	TGTGCCAGCAGTGAATCCGGGAGGGGGGCGGCTTTCTTT	CASSESGRGAAFF
TRBD2	TRBJ2-1	TRBV11-2	.	TGTGCCAGCAGCCAAGAGTCTAGCGGCTACAATGAGCAGTTCTTC	CASSQESSGYNEQFF
.	TRBJ1-2	TRBV5-4	.	TGTGCCAGCAGCTTAGCGGGGGGAAATGGCTACACCTTC	CASSLAGGNGYTF
.	TRBJ2-3	TRBV29-1	.	TGCAGCGTTGAAAGGGCGGGGATCACAGATACGCAGTATTTT	CSVERAGITDTQYF
TRBD2	TRBJ2-7	TRBV20-1	.	TGCAGTGCTAGTCGGCGGGAGTTCCCCTACGAGCAGTACTTC	CSASRREFPYEQYF
TRBD2	TRBJ2-1	TRBV27	.	TGTGCCAGCAGCTTGATAAGAGGGACTAGCGGATACTACAATGAGCAGTTCTTC	CASSLIRGTSGYYNEQFF
.	TRBJ2-3	TRBV5-1	.	TGCGCCAGCAGCTTGGATCACTACACAGATACGCAGTATTTT	CASSLDHYTDTQYF
.	TRBJ1-3	TRBV7-6	few	TGTGCCAGCAGCTTAGCAGACCGGGTGACTACCTCTGGAAACACCATATATTTT	CASSLADRVTTSGNTIYF
.	TRBJ1-3	TRBV7-2	.	TGTGCCAGCAGCTTTACGACAGGATTCTCTGGAAACACCATATATTTT	CASSFTTGFSGNTIYF
.	TRBJ2-3	TRBV28	once	TGTGCCAGCAGTCCAGGACAGAGCACAGATACGCAGTATTTT	CASSPGQSTDTQYF